Following are 8 T cell receptor beta chains from one sample sequenced in a study of Ad26.COV2.S vaccination and SARS-CoV-2 variants (dated by TCRdb to about 2021). Receptor libraries were prepared by the immunoSEQ multiplex PCR assay. The clones in this table, taken by TCRdb from immuneACCESS, are in-frame only. Not every clone is retained; where verified, under half of the shortfall comes from an unresolved V gene, and the cause of the rest is unknown. In all, the sample holds 400,000 to 450,000 clones, and around 90% of those were seen once. 10% to 15% of the sample is held by the ten biggest clonotypes. The treatment or condition label for this specimen denotes: about 20 received Ad26.COV2.S at low or high dose, single or two shots; about 5 received placebo; per-sample allocation not given. Repertoires of vaccine and placebo recipients were sequenced from samples collected on day 63 after the first injection.

Here the sequenced sample was peripheral blood, taken in a trial of Ad26.COV2.S vaccine versus placebo. These receptors came from a person between 18 and 59 years old who received the Ad26.COV2.S COVID-19 vaccine or a placebo.

This rearrangement joins TRBV6-5 to TRBJ1-4; 7 bases map to TRBD1. J was trimmed by 6 bases and V by 5 bases; bases with no gene match: 6. Per germline, CDR1 MNHEY and CDR2 SVGAGI. The CDR3 covers 14 residues. The CDR3 nucleotides read TGTGCCAGCAGTCACGACAGGGAGGATGAAAAACTGTTTTTT. This encodes CASSHDREDEKLFF.

The V call is TRBV3-1 (or the pseudogene TRBV3-2), the J call TRBJ1-3; a weak D match, TRBD1 (5 bases). Germline loops: CDR1 LGHDT, CDR2 YNNKEL (reference sequence). Trimming stripped 7 bases from V and 3 bases from J, with 13 bases between. The CDR3 has 14 residues. CDR3 residues: CASMLRGDGNTIYF. The CDR3 bases are TGTGCCAGCATGCTCCGGGGGGATGGAAACACCATATATTTT.

The chain combines TRBV7-2 with TRBJ1-5; D gene uncertain. The CDR3 spans 14 residues. V was shortened by 5 bases and J by 7 bases, with 15 bases between the two germline ends. The germline V gene has CDR1 SGHTA and CDR2 FQGNSA. In DNA, the CDR3 is TGTGCCAGCAGCAAAAGCTCGGACGGGCAGCCCCAGCATTTT. Its protein product is CASSKSSDGQPQHF.

The J gene is TRBJ2-1, the V gene TRBV5-1; 7 nucleotides match TRBD2. The V gene's germline CDR1 is SGHRS and CDR2 YFSETQ. The junction had 7 bases not matched to a gene; V was cut back by 5 bases and J by 5 bases. This CDR3 spans 14 amino acids. Written as DNA, the CDR3 is TGCGCCAGCAGGGTCGCGGGAGTGGACAATGAGCAGTTCTTC. Residues: CASRVAGVDNEQFF.

V gene TRBV5-4 combines with J gene TRBJ2-5; 7 nucleotides match TRBD1. J gave up 5 bases and V 5 bases, and 9 bases lay outside the gene matches. CDR1 SGHNT and CDR2 YYREEE come from the germline V gene (reference sequence). The CDR3 totals 14 residues. The CDR3 sequence is CASSLIQGVETQYF. CDR3 nucleotide sequence: TGTGCCAGCAGTTTGATTCAGGGGGTGGAGACCCAGTACTTC. Looking up the rest from reference TRBV5-4 and TRBJ2-5 gives the full variable domain: ETGVTQSPTHLIKTRGQQVTLRCSSQSGHNTVSWYQQALGQGPQFIFQYYREEENGRGNFPPRFSGLQFPNYSSELNVNALELDDSALYLCASSLIQGVETQYFGPGTRLLVL.

This chain links TRBV27 with TRBJ1-5; possibly TRBD1 for D (6 bases). Germline V lookup: CDR1 MNHEY, CDR2 SMNVEV (reference sequence). The CDR3 contains 18 residues. V was pared by 9 bases and J by 0 bases, with 24 bases between. The CDR3, as DNA: TGTGCCAGTAATACAGACAGGCCTCAAATCGATAGCAATCAGCCCCAGCATTTT. This sequence encodes CASNTDRPQIDSNQPQHF.

The genes are TRBV3-1 (or the pseudogene TRBV3-2) and TRBJ1-5; D is unclear. CDR3 length: 13 amino acids. CDR1 LGHDT and CDR2 YNNKEL come from the germline V gene (reference sequence). V shed 5 bases and J shed 7 bases, with 12 bases lying between them. CDR3 sequence (DNA): TGTGCCAGCAGCTCTTTGATGGGGCAGCCCCAGCATTTT. As protein: CASSSLMGQPQHF.

This chain connects TRBV4-1 to TRBJ2-7, with 8 positions matching TRBD1. The CDR3 sequence is 17 residues long. With V trimmed by 5 bases and J by 5 bases, 17 bases remained unmatched. Germline CDR1 and CDR2: MGHRA and YSYEKL. CDR3 region: CASSYTVPGQASHEQYF. CDR3 sequence (DNA): TGCGCCAGCAGCTACACCGTACCGGGACAGGCGTCCCACGAGCAGTACTTC.